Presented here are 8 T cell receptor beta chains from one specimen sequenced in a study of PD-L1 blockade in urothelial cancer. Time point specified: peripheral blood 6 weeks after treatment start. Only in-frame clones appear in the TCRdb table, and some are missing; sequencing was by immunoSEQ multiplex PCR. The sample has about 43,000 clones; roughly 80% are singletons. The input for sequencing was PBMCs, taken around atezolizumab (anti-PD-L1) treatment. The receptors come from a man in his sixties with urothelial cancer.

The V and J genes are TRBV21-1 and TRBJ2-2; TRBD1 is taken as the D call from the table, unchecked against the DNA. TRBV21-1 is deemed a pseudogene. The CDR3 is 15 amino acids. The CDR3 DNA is TGTGCCAGCAGTACAGGGGGCGAGAACACCGGGGAGCTGTTTTTT. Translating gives CASSTGGENTGELFF.

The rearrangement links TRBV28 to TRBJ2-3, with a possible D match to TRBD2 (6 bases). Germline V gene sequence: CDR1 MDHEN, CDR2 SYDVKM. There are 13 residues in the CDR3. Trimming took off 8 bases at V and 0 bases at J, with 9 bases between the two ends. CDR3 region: CASLGGSTDTQYF. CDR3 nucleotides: TGTGCCAGCCTCGGGGGTAGCACAGATACGCAGTATTTT.

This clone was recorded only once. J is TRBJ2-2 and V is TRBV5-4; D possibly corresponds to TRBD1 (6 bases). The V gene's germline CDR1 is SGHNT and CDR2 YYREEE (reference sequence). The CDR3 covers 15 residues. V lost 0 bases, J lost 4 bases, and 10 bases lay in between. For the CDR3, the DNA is TGTGCCAGCAGCTTGGTAGCAGGGGCCACCGGGGAGCTGTTTTTT. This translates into CASSLVAGATGELFF.

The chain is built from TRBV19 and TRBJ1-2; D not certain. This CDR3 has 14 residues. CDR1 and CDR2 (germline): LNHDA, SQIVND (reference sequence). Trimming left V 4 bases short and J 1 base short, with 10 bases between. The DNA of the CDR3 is TGTGCCAGTAGTACCACAGCAGATAACTATGGCTACACCTTC. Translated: CASSTTADNYGYTF.

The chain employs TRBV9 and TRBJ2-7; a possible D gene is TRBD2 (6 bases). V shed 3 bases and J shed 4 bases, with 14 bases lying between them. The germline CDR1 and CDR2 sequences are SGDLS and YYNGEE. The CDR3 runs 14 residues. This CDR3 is CASSGGTSLYEQYF. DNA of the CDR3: TGTGCCAGCAGCGGCGGGACTTCTTTATACGAGCAGTACTTC. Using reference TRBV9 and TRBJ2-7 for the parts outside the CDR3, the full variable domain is DSGVTQTPKHLITATGQRVTLRCSPRSGDLSVYWYQQSLDQGLQFLIQYYNGEERAKGNILERFSAQQFPDLHSELNLSSLELGDSALYFCASSGGTSLYEQYFGPGTRLTVT.

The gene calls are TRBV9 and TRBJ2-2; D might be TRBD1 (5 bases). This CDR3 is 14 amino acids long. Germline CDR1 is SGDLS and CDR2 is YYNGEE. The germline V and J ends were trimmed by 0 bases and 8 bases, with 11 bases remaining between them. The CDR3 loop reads CASSVAGFAGELFF. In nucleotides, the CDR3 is TGTGCCAGCAGCGTAGCAGGGTTTGCGGGGGAGCTGTTTTTT.

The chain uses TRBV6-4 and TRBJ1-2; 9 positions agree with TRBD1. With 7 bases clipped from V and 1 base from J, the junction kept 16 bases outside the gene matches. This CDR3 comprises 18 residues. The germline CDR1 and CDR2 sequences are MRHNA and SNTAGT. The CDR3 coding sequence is TGTGCCAGCACCCGAATCCGGGACAGGGACCCCCTTAACTATGGCTACACCTTC. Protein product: CASTRIRDRDPLNYGYTF.

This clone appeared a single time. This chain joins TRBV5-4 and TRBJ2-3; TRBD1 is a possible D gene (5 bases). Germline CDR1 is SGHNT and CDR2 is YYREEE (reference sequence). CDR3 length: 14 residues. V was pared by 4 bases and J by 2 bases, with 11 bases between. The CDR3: CASSPAGYTDTQYF. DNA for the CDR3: TGTGCCAGCAGCCCGGCAGGGTACACAGATACGCAGTATTTT.